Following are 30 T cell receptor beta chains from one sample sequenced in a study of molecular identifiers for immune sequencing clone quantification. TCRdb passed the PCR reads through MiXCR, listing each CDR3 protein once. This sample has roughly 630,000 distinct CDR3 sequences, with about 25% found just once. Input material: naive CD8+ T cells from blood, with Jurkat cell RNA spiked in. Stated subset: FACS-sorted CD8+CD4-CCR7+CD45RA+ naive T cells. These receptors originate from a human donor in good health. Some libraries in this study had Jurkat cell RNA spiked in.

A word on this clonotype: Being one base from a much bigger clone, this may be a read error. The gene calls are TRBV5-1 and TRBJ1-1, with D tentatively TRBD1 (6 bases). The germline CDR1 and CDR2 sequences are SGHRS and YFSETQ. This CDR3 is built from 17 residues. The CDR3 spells CAGSPTRPGQYNTEAFF. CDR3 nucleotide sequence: TGCGCCGGCAGCCCCACGAGACCGGGACAATACAACACTGAAGCTTTCTTT.

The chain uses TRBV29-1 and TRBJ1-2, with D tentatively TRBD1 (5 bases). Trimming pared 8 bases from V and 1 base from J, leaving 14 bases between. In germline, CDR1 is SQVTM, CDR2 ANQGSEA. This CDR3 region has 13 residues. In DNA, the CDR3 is TGCAGCACCCGGAGGGGATATAACTATGGCTACACCTTC. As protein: CSTRRGYNYGYTF. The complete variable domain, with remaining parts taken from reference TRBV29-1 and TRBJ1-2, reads SAVISQKPSRDICQRGTSLTIQCQVDSQVTMMFWYRQQPGQSLTLIATANQGSEATYESGFVIDKFPISRPNLTFSTLTVSNMSPEDSSIYLCSTRRGYNYGYTFGSGTRLTVV.

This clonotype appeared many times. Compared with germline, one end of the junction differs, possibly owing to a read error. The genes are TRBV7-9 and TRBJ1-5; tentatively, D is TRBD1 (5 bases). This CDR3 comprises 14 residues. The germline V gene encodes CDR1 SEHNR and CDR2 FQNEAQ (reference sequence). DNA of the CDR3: TGTGCCAGCAGCCTAGCGGGGGATAGGCAGCCCCAGCATTTT. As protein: CASSLAGDRQPQHF.

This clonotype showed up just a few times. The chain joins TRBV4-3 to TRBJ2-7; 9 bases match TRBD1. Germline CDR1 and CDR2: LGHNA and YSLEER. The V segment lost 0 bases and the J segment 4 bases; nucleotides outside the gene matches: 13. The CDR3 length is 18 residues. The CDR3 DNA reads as TGCGCCAGCAGCCAAGATCAAGGCTTTGGACAGGGGCATTACGAGCAGTACTTC. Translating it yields CASSQDQGFGQGHYEQYF.

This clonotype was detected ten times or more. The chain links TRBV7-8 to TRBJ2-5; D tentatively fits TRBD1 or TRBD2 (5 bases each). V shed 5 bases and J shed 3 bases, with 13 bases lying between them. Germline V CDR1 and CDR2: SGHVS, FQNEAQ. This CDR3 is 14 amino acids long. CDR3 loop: CASSLNGGEETQYF. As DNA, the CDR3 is TGTGCCAGCAGCCTCAATGGGGGAGAAGAGACCCAGTACTTC.

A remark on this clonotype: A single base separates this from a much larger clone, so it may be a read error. The DNA of the CDR3 is TGCGCCAGCAGCTTGGCTATATTAGGCCCTACCTCGGAGACCCAGAACTTC. Translated, it gives CASSLAILGPTSETQNF. This rearrangement joins TRBV5-1 to TRBJ2-5, with D hard to call. The germline V gene encodes CDR1 SGHRS and CDR2 YFSETQ. CDR3 size: 17 residues.

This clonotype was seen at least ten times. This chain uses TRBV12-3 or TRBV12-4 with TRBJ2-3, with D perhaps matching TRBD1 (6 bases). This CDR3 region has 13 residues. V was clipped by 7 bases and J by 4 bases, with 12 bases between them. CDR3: CASTQGLADTQYF. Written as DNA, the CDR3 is TGTGCCAGCACCCAGGGGTTGGCAGATACGCAGTATTTT.

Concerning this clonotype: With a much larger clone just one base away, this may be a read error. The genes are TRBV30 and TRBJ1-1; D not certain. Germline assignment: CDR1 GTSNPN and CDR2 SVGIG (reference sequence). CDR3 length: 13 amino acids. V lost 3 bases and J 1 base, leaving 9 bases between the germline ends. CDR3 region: CAWRVGQNTEAFF. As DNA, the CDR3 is TGTGCCTGGAGAGTTGGCCAGAACACTGAAGCTTTCTTT.

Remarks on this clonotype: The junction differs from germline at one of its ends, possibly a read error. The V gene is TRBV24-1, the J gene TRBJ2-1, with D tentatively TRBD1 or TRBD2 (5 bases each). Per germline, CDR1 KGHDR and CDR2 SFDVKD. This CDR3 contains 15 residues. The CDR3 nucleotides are TGTGCCACGGGCCCTAGGGACCGAAGCTACAATAAGCAGTTCTTC. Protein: CATGPRDRSYNKQFF.

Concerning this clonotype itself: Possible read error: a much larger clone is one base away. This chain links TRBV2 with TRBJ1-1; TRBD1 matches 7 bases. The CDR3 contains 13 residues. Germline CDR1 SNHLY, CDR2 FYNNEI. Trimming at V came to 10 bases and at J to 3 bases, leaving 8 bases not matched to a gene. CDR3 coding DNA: TGTGCCACCAAGGGGGCTATAGACACTGAAGCTTTCTTT. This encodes CATKGAIDTEAFF.

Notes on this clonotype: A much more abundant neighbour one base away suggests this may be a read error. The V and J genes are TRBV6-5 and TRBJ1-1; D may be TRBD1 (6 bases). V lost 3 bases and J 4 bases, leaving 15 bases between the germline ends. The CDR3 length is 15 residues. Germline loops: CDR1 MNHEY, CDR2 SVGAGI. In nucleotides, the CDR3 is TGTGCCAGCAGTTATTCCCGTGGCAGGGGCACTGAAGCTTTCTTT. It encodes CASSYSRGRGTEAFF.

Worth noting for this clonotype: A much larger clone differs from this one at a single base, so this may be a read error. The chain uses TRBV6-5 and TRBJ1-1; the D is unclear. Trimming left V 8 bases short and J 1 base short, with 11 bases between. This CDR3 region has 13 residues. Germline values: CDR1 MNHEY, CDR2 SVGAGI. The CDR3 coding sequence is TGTGCCAGCGCCCGCGGGAAGAACACTGAAGCTTTCTTT. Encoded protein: CASARGKNTEAFF.

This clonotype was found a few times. DNA of the CDR3: TGTGCCATCAGTGAGTCGATTGGACTAGCCCAGAATGAGCAGTTCTTC. It codes for CAISESIGLAQNEQFF. This chain joins TRBV10-3 and TRBJ2-1; TRBD2 matches at 8 bases. Germline V CDR1 and CDR2: ENHRY, SYGVKD. The junction had 8 bases not matched to a gene; V was cut back by 0 bases and J by 7 bases. The CDR3 is 16 amino acids.

In DNA, the CDR3 is TGTGCCAGCAGGTTCTTTTTATTTTCAGACTTTACAGGGATAGTGACGAACACCGGGGAGCTGTTTTTT. Its protein product is CASRFFLFSDFTGIVTNTGELFF. The chain recombines TRBV6-5 with TRBJ2-2, with D maybe TRBD1 (6 bases). Germline CDR1 and CDR2: MNHEY and SVGAGI. The V and J ends lost 6 bases and 0 bases respectively, with 35 bases between them. The CDR3 is made up of 23 amino acids.

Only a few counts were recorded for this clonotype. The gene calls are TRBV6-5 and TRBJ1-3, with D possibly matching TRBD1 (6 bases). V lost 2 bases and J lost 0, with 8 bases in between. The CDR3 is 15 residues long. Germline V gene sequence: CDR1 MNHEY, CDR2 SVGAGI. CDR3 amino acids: CASSYVQGSGNTIYF. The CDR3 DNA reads TGTGCCAGCAGTTACGTACAGGGCTCTGGAAACACCATATATTTT.

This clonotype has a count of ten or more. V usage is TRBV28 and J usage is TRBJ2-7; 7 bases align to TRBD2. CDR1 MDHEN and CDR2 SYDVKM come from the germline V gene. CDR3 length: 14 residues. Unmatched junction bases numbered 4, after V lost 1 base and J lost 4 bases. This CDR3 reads CASSLSASGYEQYF. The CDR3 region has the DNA TGTGCCAGCAGTTTATCGGCTAGCGGATACGAGCAGTACTTC.

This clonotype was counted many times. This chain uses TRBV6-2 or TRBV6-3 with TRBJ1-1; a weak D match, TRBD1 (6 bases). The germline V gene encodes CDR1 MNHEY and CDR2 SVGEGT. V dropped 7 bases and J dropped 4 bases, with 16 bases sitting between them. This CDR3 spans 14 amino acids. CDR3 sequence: CASTYAGVGTEAFF. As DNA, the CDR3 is TGTGCCAGCACCTACGCAGGGGTTGGCACTGAAGCTTTCTTT.

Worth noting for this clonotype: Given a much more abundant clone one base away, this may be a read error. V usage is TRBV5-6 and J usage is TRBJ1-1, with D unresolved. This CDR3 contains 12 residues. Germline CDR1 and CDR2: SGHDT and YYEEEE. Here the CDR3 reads CASSLLKTEALF. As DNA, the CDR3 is TGTGCCAGCAGCCTATTAAAGACTGAAGCTCTCTTT.

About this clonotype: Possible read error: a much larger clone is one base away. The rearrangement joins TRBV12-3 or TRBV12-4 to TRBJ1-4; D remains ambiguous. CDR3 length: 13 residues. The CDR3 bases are TGTGCCAGCACCCAAGGACCACCAGAAAAACTGCTTTTT. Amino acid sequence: CASTQGPPEKLLF.

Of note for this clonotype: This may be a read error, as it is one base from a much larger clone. CDR3 sequence: CASSYDNNEQFF. Written as DNA, the CDR3 is TGTGCCAGCAGTTACGATAACAATGAGCAGTTCTTC. The J gene is TRBJ2-1, the V gene TRBV6-2 or TRBV6-3; D gene unclear. Per the germline V gene, CDR1 is MNHEY and CDR2 is SVGEGT. V was pared by 2 bases and J by 5 bases, with 4 bases between. This CDR3 comprises 12 residues.

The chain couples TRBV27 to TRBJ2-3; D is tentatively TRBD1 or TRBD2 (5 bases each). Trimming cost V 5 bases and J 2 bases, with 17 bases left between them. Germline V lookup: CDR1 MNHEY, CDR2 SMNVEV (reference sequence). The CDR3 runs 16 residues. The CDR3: CASSGYGTSPTDTQYF. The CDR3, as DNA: TGTGCCAGCAGTGGTTACGGGACGTCGCCCACAGATACGCAGTATTTT.

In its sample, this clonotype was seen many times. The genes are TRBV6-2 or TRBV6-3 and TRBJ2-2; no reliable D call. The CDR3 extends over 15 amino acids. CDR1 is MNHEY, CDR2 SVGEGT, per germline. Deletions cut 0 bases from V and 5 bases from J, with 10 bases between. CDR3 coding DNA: TGTGCCAGCAGTTACTCGTCATCCGGTACCGGGGAGCTGTTTTTT. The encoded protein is CASSYSSSGTGELFF.

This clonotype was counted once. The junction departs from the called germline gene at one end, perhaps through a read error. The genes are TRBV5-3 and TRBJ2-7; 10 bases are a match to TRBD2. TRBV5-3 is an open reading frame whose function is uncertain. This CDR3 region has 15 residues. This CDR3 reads CASSLGTSVAYEQYF. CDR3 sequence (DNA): TGTGCCAGCAGCTTAGGGACTAGCGTTGCTTACGAGCAGTACTTC.

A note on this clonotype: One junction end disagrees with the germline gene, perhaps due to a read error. CDR3 nucleotides: TGTGCCGGCAGCTTAAATCGAAATGAGCAGTTCTTC. As protein: CAGSLNRNEQFF. The chain links TRBV11-2 to TRBJ2-1, with D unresolved. From germline, CDR1 is SGHAT and CDR2 FQNNGV. The CDR3 has 12 amino acids. Combining the CDR3 with reference TRBV11-2 and TRBJ2-1 gives the whole variable domain EAGVAQSPRYKIIEKRQSVAFWCNPISGHATLYWYQQILGQGPKLLIQFQNNGVVDDSQLPKDRFSAERLKGVDSTLKIQPAKLEDSAVYLCAGSLNRNEQFFGPGTRLTVL.

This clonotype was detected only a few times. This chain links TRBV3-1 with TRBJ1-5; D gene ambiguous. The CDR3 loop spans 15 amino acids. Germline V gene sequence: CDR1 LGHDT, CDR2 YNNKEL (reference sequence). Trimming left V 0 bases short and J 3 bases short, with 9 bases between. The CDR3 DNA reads TGTGCCAGCAGCCAAGATCCCGGGCTCAATCAGCCCCAGCATTTT. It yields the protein CASSQDPGLNQPQHF.

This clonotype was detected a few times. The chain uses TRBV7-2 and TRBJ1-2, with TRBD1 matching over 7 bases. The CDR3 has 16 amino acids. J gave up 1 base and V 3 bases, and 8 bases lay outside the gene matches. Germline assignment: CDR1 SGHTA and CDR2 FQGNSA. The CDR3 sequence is CASSFGQVLNNYGYTF. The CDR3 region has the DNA TGTGCCAGCAGCTTCGGACAGGTGCTAAATAACTATGGCTACACCTTC. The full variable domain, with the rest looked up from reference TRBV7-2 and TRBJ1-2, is GAGVSQSPSNKVTEKGKDVELRCDPISGHTALYWYRQSLGQGLEFLIYFQGNSAPDKSGLPSDRFSAERTGGSVSTLTIQRTQQEDSAVYLCASSFGQVLNNYGYTFGSGTRLTVV.

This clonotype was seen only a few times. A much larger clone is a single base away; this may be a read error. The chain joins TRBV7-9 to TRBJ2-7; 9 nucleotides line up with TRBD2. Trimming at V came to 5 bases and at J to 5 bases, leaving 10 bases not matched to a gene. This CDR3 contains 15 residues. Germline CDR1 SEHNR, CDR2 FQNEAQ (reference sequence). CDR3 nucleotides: TGTGCCAGCAGCCCCCATGGGGCTAGCGGGGACGAGCAGTACTTC. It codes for CASSPHGASGDEQYF.

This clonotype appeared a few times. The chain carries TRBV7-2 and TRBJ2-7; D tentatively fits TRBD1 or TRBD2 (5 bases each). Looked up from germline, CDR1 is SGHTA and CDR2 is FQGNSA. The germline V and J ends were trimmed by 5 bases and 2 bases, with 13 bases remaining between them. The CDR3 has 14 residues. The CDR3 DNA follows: TGTGCCAGCAGCCCGGGACCCCGAACCTACGAGCAGTACTTC. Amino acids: CASSPGPRTYEQYF.

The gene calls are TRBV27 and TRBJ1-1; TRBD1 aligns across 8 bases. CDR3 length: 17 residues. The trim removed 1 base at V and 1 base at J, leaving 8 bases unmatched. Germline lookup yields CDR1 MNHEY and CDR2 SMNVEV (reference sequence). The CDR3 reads CASSLWAGGLGNTEAFF. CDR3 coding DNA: TGTGCCAGCAGTTTATGGGCAGGGGGCTTAGGGAACACTGAAGCTTTCTTT.

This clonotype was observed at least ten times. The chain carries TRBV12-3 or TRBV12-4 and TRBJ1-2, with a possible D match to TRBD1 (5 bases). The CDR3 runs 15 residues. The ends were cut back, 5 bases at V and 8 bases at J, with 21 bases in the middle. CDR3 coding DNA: TGTGCCAGCAGTGTGTACCGGGACGCAGGCGGCGGCTACACCTTC. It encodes CASSVYRDAGGGYTF.